This entry lists 9 T cell receptor beta chains sequenced from one sample in a study of vaccination and CD4 T cells after COVID-19. Treatment denoted: roughly 10-day PBMC culture with coronavirus spike peptide pools or control peptides (ViraFEST assay). These TCRs' antigens remain unknown. Sequencing of cultured CD4+ T cell DNA used the Oncomine TCR Beta short-read assay. TCRdb itself ran the PCR reads through MiXCR, one entry per CDR3 protein. Counted here are roughly 12,000 distinct CDR3 sequences, around two fifths occurring once; the ten biggest clones make up about 17%. Sequencing was performed on cultured CD4+ T cells from blood. The receptors were gathered from a human donor with COVID-19.

The V and J genes are TRBV7-2 and TRBJ2-6; the D is unclear. The CDR3 contains 15 residues. Germline CDR1 reads SGHTA; CDR2 reads FQGNSA. V shed 5 bases and J shed 0 bases, with 8 bases lying between them. The CDR3 is CASSKQRSGANVLTF. The CDR3 DNA follows: TGTGCCAGCAGCAAACAGCGCTCTGGGGCCAACGTCCTGACTTTC. Using reference TRBV7-2 and TRBJ2-6 for the parts outside the CDR3, the full variable domain is GAGVSQSPSNKVTEKGKDVELRCDPISGHTALYWYRQSLGQGLEFLIYFQGNSAPDKSGLPSDRFSAERTGGSVSTLTIQRTQQEDSAVYLCASSKQRSGANVLTFGAGSRLTVL.

Points on this clonotype: The junction does not match germline at one end; this may be a read error. The V and J genes are TRBV18 and TRBJ2-7; D is possibly TRBD1 (6 bases). Germline assignment: CDR1 KGHSH and CDR2 LQKENI. The CDR3 totals 15 residues. The CDR3 DNA sequence: TGTGCCAACTCACCACGGGCACAGGGTGCGCACGAGCAGTACTTC. It specifies CANSPRAQGAHEQYF.

The rearrangement uses TRBV5-1 and TRBJ2-5, with TRBD2 matching over 7 bases. Looked up from germline, CDR1 is SGHRS and CDR2 is YFSETQ. This CDR3 spans 17 amino acids. The J segment lost 3 bases and the V segment lost 3 bases, leaving 14 bases of the junction unmatched. The CDR3 loop reads CASSSRPSRGIKETQYF. The CDR3 nucleotides read TGCGCCAGCAGCTCCCGCCCGTCGCGGGGGATAAAAGAGACCCAGTACTTC.

This clonotype was detected only a few times. The chain has TRBV6-2 or TRBV6-3 and TRBJ2-2; 14 nucleotides line up with TRBD2. Germline CDR1 is MNHEY and CDR2 is SVGEGT. The CDR3 loop spans 19 amino acids. V shed 1 base, J shed 5 bases, and the junction held 9 bases outside the gene matches. The CDR3, as DNA: TGTGCCAGCAGTTACTACTCCGGGACTAGCGGGGGATGGACCGGGGAGCTGTTTTTT. It is translated as CASSYYSGTSGGWTGELFF.

This clonotype appeared once. This chain uses TRBV7-2 with TRBJ2-7; 8 bases match TRBD2. CDR1 SGHTA and CDR2 FQGNSA come from the germline V gene. The ends lost 0 bases at V and 6 bases at J; junction bases unmatched: 10. The CDR3 extends over 16 amino acids. The CDR3 DNA follows: TGTGCCAGCAGCTTAGCGCCGGGAGGGGGGGTCCCCGAGCAGTACTTC. Translation gives CASSLAPGGGVPEQYF.

This clonotype was seen more than once but under ten times. The V call is TRBV7-2, the J call TRBJ1-1; D is uncertain. Germline V gene sequence: CDR1 SGHTA, CDR2 FQGNSA. The CDR3 is 14 amino acids. Trimming stripped 1 base from V and 5 bases from J, with 11 bases between. The CDR3 is CASSLGDGYTEAFF. The CDR3 DNA follows: TGTGCCAGCAGCTTAGGGGATGGATATACTGAAGCTTTCTTT. Drawing the rest from reference TRBV7-2 and TRBJ1-1, the complete variable domain is GAGVSQSPSNKVTEKGKDVELRCDPISGHTALYWYRQSLGQGLEFLIYFQGNSAPDKSGLPSDRFSAERTGGSVSTLTIQRTQQEDSAVYLCASSLGDGYTEAFFGQGTRLTVV.

V usage is TRBV7-9 and J usage is TRBJ1-5; TRBD1 matches 7 bases. The J segment lost 7 bases and the V segment lost 3 bases, leaving 9 bases of the junction unmatched. The length of the CDR3 is 15 residues. CDR1 is SEHNR and CDR2 is FQNEAQ in the germline V gene (reference sequence). The CDR3 DNA follows: TGTGCCAGCAGCTTGGGGGGACAGTTCGGGCAGCCCCAGCATTTT. Its translation is CASSLGGQFGQPQHF.

This chain links TRBV20-1 with TRBJ2-1; 9 bases line up with TRBD2. Germline V gene sequence: CDR1 DFQATT, CDR2 SNEGSKA (reference sequence). This CDR3 contains 15 residues. Unmatched junction bases numbered 6, after V lost 0 bases and J lost 6 bases. CDR3 sequence: CSARDRRGGRNEQFF. Written as DNA, the CDR3 is TGCAGTGCTAGAGATCGGCGGGGGGGCCGCAATGAGCAGTTCTTC.

The rearrangement joins TRBV19 to TRBJ1-2; a possible D gene is TRBD1 (5 bases). This CDR3 spans 14 amino acids. Trimming stripped 5 bases from V and 6 bases from J, with 16 bases between. Germline V gene sequence: CDR1 LNHDA, CDR2 SQIVND (reference sequence). The CDR3 bases are TGTGCCAGTAGTCGGCTCCAGGGTAGGCATGGCTACACCTTC. The encoded protein is CASSRLQGRHGYTF.